The clone carrying this T cell receptor beta chain was picked up many times. The CDR3 is made up of 16 amino acids. Germline CDR1 reads SQVTM; CDR2 reads ANQGSEA. Trimming cost V 0 bases and J 0 bases; bases outside gene matches: 8. These data belong to a study of T and B cells in COVID-19 patients. Turning to the study itself: Blood was sampled from COVID-19 patients who were either actively infected or recovered. Of over 19 active-infection patients, some 11 were critically ill with mechanical ventilation or extracorporeal membrane oxygenation.

TRB rearrangements were amplified by multiplex PCR with BIOMED2 TRB-A/B primers. Using its own MiXCR run on the multiplex PCR reads, TCRdb lists one record per CDR3 protein. The profile shows around 28,000 distinct CDR3 sequences, over 25% of them singletons. Each TRB amplification used roughly 250-550 ng of genomic DNA from blood. This chain links TRBV29-1 with TRBJ2-7, with 7 bases matching TRBD2. The sequencing input was blood. The receptor was isolated from a human donor who had recovered from COVID-19. The CDR3 DNA follows: TGCAGCGTTGAAGAAGCGGGGATGGGGCCCTCCTACGAGCAGTACTTC. This translates into CSVEEAGMGPSYEQYF.